This T cell receptor (beta chain) was observed in a study of tumor and adjacent non-tumor tissue in lung cancer. Study summary: Stage I to III disease affected about nine men and 5 women aged roughly 30 to 76.

A remark on this clonotype: Its antigen remains unidentified. It may be a read error: a sequence one base away is much more abundant.

The template was RNA from unsorted bulk tissue. More than 3 cm separated this lung sample from the edge of the tumor. Germline V gene sequence: CDR1 MDHEN, CDR2 SYDVKM. The CDR3 length is 13 residues. V lost 8 bases, J lost 2 bases, and 11 bases lay in between. Broader study findings: Compared with tumor, normal lung showed significantly lower TCR diversity.

The library came from three nested PCR rounds adapted from ARM-PCR protocols. TCRdb re-derived calls from the multiplex PCR reads in MiXCR, one entry per CDR3 protein. Of 45,000 to 65,000 distinct CDR3 sequences listed, about 70% are singletons. This receptor was obtained from a woman aged 60 to 75 with non-small cell lung cancer. The gene calls are TRBV28 and TRBJ2-3; no clear D gene. Sequencing input: distant non-tumor lung tissue. DNA for the CDR3: TGTGCCAGCCAAAGTGACCTCACAGATACGCAGTATTTT. Protein product: CASQSDLTDTQYF. Looking up the rest from reference TRBV28 and TRBJ2-3 gives the full variable domain: DVKVTQSSRYLVKRTGEKVFLECVQDMDHENMFWYRQDPGLGLRLIYFSYDVKMKEKGDIPEGYSVSREKKERFSLILESASTNQTSMYLCASQSDLTDTQYFGPGTRLTVL.